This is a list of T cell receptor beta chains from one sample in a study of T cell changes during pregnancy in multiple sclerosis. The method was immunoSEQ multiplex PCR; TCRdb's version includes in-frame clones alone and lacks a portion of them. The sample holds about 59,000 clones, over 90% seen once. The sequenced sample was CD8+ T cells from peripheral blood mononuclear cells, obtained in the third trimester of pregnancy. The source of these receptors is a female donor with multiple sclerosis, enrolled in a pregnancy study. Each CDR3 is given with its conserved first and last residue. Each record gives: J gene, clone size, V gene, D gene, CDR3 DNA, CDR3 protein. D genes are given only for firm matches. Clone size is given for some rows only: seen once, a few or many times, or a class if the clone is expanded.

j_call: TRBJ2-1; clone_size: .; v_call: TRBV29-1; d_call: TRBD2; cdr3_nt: TGCAGCGTTGACGCTCCCAGCGGGAGGGCCTATGAGCAGTTCTTC; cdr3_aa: CSVDAPSGRAYEQFF
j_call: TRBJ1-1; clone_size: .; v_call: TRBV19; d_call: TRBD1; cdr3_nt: TGTGCCAGTAGTGGCGCCGACAGGGTGCCCACTGAAGCTTTCTTT; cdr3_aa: CASSGADRVPTEAFF
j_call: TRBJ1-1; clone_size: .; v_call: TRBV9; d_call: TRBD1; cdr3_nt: TGTGCCAGCAGCGTCGGAGGGACAGACCTCACTGAAGCTTTCTTT; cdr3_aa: CASSVGGTDLTEAFF
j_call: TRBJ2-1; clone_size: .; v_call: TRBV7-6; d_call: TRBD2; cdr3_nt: TGTGCCAGCAGCCCCCCGGTTTTTAGACCGGGACTAGCGACCTACAATGAGCAGTTCTTC; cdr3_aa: CASSPPVFRPGLATYNEQFF
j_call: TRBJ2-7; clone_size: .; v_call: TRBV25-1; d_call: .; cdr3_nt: TGTGCCAGCAGTGACCCCCGTCCGGCAGGGACCTACGAGCAGTACTTC; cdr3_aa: CASSDPRPAGTYEQYF
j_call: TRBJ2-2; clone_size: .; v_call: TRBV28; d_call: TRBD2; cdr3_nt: TGTGCCAGCAGTCCGGTAGCGGGAGGGCGGACCGGGGAGCTGTTTTTT; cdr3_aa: CASSPVAGGRTGELFF
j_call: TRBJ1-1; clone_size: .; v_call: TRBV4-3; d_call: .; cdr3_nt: TGCGCCAGCAGCCAAGAATTAAACACTGAAGCTTTCTTT; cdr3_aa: CASSQELNTEAFF
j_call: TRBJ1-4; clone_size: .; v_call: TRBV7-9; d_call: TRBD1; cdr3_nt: TGTGCCAGCAGCTCCTGGGGGGACAGCTCAACTGAAAAACTGTTTTTT; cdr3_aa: CASSSWGDSSTEKLFF
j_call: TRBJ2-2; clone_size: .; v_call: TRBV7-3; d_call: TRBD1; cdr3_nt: TGTGCCAGCACCCTAGGGACAGGCCAAACCGGGGAGCTGTTTTTT; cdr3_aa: CASTLGTGQTGELFF
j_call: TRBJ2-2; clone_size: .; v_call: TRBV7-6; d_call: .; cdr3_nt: TGTGCCAGCAGCTTCGCCGGGACTTACACCGGGGAGCTGTTTTTT; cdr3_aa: CASSFAGTYTGELFF
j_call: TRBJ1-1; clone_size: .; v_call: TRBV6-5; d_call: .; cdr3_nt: TGTGCCAGCAGTTACCAACAGCTTAACACTGAAGCTTTCTTT; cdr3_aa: CASSYQQLNTEAFF
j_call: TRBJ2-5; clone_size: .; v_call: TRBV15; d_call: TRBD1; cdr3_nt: TGTGCCACCAGCAGAGATGGGGGTAGGGACAGGGGGCAAGAGACCCAGTACTTC; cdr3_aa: CATSRDGGRDRGQETQYF
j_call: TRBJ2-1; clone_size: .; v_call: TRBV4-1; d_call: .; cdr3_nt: TGCGCCAGCAGCCACAGTTTTAGCGGATCCTCCTACAATGAGCAGTTCTTC; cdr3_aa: CASSHSFSGSSYNEQFF
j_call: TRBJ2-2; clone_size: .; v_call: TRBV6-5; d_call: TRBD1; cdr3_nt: TGTGCCAGCAGTCATGGACAGGACACCGGGGAGCTGTTTTTT; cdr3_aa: CASSHGQDTGELFF
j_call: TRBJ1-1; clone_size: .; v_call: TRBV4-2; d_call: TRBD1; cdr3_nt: TGTGCCAGCAGCCAAGGGGACAGCCATGAAAACACTGAAGCTTTCTTT; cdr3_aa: CASSQGDSHENTEAFF
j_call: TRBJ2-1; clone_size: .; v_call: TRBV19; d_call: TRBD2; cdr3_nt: TGTGCCAGCCAGGGACTAGCGGGACCTCCCTACAATGAGCAGTTCTTC; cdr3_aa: CASQGLAGPPYNEQFF
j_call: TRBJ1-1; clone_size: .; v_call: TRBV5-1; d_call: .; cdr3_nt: TGCGCCAGCAGATATCCTGAGGAGAACGCTGAAGCTTTCTTT; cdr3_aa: CASRYPEENAEAFF
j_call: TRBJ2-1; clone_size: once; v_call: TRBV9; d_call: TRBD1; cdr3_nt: TGTGCCAGCAGCACGTCCGGGACAGGGTTCGATGAGCAGTTCTTC; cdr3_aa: CASSTSGTGFDEQFF
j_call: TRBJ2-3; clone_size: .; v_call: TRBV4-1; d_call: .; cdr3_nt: TGCGCCAGCAGCCAAGGCCAGAACACAGATACGCAGTATTTT; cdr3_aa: CASSQGQNTDTQYF
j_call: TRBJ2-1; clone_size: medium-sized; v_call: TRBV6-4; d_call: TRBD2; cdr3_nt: TGTGCCAGCAGTGATCTAGCGGGCTCCTACAATGAGCAGTTCTTC; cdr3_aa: CASSDLAGSYNEQFF
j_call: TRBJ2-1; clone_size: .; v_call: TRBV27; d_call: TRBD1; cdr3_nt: TGTGCCAGCAGTCTACGGGACAGGGTAGGGGATGAGCAGTTCTTC; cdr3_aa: CASSLRDRVGDEQFF
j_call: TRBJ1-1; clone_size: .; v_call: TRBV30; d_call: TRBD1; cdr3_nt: TGTGCCTGGAATGAGGGACAGGGGTTTGTTTTCTTT; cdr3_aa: CAWNEGQGFVFF
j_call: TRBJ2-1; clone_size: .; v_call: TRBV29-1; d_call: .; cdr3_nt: TGCAGCGTTGAAGCGGGGGAGGTTGAGCAGTTCTTC; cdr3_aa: CSVEAGEVEQFF
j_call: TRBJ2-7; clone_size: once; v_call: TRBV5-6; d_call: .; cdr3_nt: TGTGCCAGCAGCCCGTTCAGGGGCCCCTACGAGCAGTACTTC; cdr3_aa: CASSPFRGPYEQYF
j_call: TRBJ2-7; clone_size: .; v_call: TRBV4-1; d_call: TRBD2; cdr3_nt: TGCGCCAGCAGCCAAGGGGGACTAGCGGGTTACGAGCAGTACTTC; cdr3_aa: CASSQGGLAGYEQYF
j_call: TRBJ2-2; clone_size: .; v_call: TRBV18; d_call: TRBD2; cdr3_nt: TGTGCCAGCTCACCATCTGGCGGGAGTTATCTAACCGGGGAGCTGTTTTTT; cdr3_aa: CASSPSGGSYLTGELFF
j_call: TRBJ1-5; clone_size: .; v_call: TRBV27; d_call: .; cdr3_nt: TGTGCCAGCAGCCCAGTCGGGGTATTTCAGCCCCAGCATTTT; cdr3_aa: CASSPVGVFQPQHF
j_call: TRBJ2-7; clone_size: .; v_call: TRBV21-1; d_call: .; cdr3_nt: TGTGCCAGCAGCCGGGCGGGAGGATTAGAGAACGAGCAGTACTTC; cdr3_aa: CASSRAGGLENEQYF
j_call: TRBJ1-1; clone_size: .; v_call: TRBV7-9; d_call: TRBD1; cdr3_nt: TGTGCCAGCAGTAAAGGACAGGGGGCTGGGGACACTGAAGCTTTCTTT; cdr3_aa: CASSKGQGAGDTEAFF
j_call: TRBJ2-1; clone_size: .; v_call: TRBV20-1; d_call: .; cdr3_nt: TGCAGTGCTCACCGGGACAATGAGCAGTTCTTC; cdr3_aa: CSAHRDNEQFF
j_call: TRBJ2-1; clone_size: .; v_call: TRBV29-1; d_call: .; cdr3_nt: TGCAGCGTTGAAGATTCTGACCCGGACAGATACTCCTACAATGAGCAGTTCTTC; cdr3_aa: CSVEDSDPDRYSYNEQFF
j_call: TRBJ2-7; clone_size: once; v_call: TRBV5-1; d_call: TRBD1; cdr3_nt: TGCGCCAGCAGTCCAGGGGGCATGAGCGAGCAGTACTTC; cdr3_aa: CASSPGGMSEQYF
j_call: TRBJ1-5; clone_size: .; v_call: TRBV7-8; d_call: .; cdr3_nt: TGTGCCAGCAGCTTACAGGGTCAGCCCCAGCATTTT; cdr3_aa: CASSLQGQPQHF
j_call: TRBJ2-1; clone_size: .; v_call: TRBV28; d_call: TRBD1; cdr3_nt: TGTGCCAGCAGTTCAATCCGACAGGGCTCCTACAATGAGCAGTTCTTC; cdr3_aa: CASSSIRQGSYNEQFF
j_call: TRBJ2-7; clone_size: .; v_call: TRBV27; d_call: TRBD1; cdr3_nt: TGTGCCAGCAGTTTAAGACAGGGACGGAACGAGCAGTACTTC; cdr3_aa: CASSLRQGRNEQYF
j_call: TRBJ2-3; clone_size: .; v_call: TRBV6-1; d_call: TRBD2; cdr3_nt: TGTGCCAGCAGTGCGTTAGCGGGAGGGGAGGGAGATACGCAGTATTTT; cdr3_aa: CASSALAGGEGDTQYF
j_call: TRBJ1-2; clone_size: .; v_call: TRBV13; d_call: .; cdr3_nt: TGTGCCAGCAGCCCAGGGGATACTAACTATGGCTACACCTTC; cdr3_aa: CASSPGDTNYGYTF
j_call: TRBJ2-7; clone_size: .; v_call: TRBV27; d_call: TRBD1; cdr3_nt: TGTGCCAGCAGTTCGCAGGGGGAAACCTACGAGCAGTACTTC; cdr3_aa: CASSSQGETYEQYF
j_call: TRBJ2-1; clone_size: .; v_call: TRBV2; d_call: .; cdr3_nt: TGTGCCAGCAGTGGTCCTAGCGTCACCTACAATGAGCAGTTCTTC; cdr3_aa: CASSGPSVTYNEQFF
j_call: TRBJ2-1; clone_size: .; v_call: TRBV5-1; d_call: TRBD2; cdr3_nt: TGCGCCAGCAGCCGGGGAACGGGAGGGATAAACAATGAGCAGTTCTTC; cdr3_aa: CASSRGTGGINNEQFF
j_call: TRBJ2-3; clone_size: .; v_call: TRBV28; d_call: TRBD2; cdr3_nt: TGTGCCAGCAGTCCAGGACTAGCTCCCACAGATACGCAGTATTTT; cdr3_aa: CASSPGLAPTDTQYF
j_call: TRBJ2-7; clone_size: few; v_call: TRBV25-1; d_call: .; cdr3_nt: TGTGCCAGCAGTGAAGTTTGGGAAGGGGCCGAGCAGTACTTC; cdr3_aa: CASSEVWEGAEQYF
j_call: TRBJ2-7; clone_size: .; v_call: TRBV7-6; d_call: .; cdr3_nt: TGTGCCAGCAGCTTAAGATCGGGGGTATCGAGAAACGAGCAGTACTTC; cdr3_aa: CASSLRSGVSRNEQYF
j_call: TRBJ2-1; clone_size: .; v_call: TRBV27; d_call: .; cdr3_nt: TGTGCCAGCAGTTTAAGGGGGGAGCAGTTCTTC; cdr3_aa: CASSLRGEQFF
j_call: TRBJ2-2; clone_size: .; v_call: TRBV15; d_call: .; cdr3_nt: TGTGCCACCAGCTCCAGACGGGTTGGCGGCTTCGGGGAGCTGTTTTTT; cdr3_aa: CATSSRRVGGFGELFF
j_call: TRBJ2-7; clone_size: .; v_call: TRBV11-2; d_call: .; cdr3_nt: TGTGCCAGCAGCTTAGGACAGGAGGCCTACGAGCAGTACTTC; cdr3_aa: CASSLGQEAYEQYF
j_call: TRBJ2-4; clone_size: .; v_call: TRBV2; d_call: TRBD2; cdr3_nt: TGTGCCAGCACGGAGGGCGGGAGAAGGCCCAAAAACATTCAGTACTTC; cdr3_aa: CASTEGGRRPKNIQYF
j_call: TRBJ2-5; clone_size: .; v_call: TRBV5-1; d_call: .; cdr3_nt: TGCGCCAGCAGCACGAGAAGCGGGTGGCAAGAGACCCAGTACTTC; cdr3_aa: CASSTRSGWQETQYF
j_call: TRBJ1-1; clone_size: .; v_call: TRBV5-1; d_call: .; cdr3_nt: TGCGCCAGCAGCTTGACCACAGGCTCCGGGACTGAAGCTTTCTTT; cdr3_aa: CASSLTTGSGTEAFF
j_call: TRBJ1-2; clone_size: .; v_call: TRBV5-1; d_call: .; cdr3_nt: TGCGCCAGCAGCCCGCCAGGGGACCATGGCTACACCTTC; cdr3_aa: CASSPPGDHGYTF
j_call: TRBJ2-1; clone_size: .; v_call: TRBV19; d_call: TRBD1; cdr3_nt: TGTGCCAGTAGTATTCTGTCAGGGGGCACCTACAATGAGCAGTTCTTC; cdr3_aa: CASSILSGGTYNEQFF
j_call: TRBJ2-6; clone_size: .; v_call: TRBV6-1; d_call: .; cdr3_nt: TGTGCCAGCAGTGATTCGGGGTCTGGGGCCAACGTCCTGACTTTC; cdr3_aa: CASSDSGSGANVLTF
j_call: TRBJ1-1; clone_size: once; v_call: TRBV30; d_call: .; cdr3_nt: TGTGCCTGGAGTGTGACAGGTGGTACTGAAGCTTTCTTT; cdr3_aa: CAWSVTGGTEAFF
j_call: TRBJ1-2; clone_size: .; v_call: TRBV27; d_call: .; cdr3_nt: TGTGCCAGCAGTTCCCCCCAACAGGGCAACTATGGCTACACCTTC; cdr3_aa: CASSSPQQGNYGYTF
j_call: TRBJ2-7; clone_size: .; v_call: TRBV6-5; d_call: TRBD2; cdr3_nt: TGTGCCAGCAGTTACTCGGGGACTAGCGGGTCCTACGAGCAGTACTTC; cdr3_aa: CASSYSGTSGSYEQYF